Here is one T cell receptor (beta chain) with its context. What it binds is unknown. The data originate from a study of vaccination and CD4 T cells after COVID-19. Study as a whole: Post-COVID draws followed diagnosis by a median around 100 days (range 35 to 161). Control cultures were supplied with a CEFX pool, an HIV-1 Nef pool, or no peptide at all.

The Oncomine TCR Beta short-read assay sequenced DNA from cultured CD4+ T cells. TCRdb itself ran the PCR reads through MiXCR, one entry per CDR3 protein. The sample has over 8,000 distinct CDR3 sequences, roughly 59% seen once. This sample's treatment: approximately nine-day PBMC culture with coronavirus spike peptide pools or control peptides (ViraFEST assay). This CDR3 spans 15 amino acids. Germline CDR1 reads LNHDA; CDR2 reads SQIVND (reference sequence). Unmatched junction bases numbered 9, after V lost 4 bases and J lost 4 bases. The clonotype comes from a human donor who had recovered from COVID-19. The chain uses TRBV19 and TRBJ1-2; 7 bases match TRBD1. Sequences were obtained from CD4+ T cells from blood, cultured in vitro. This CDR3 is CASSSTLGQIYGYTF. CDR3 nucleotides: TGTGCCAGTAGTAGTACCTTGGGACAGATCTATGGCTACACCTTC.